Shown below are 27 T cell receptor beta chains from a single sample sequenced in a study of OX40 agonist ivuxolimab in advanced cancers. TCRdb's table, derived via immunoSEQ multiplex PCR, lists solely in-frame clones and lacks some. The sample carries 25,000 to 30,000 clones, around 86% recorded once. The specimen was CD4+ or CD8+ T cells sorted from blood, collected in a trial of the OX40 agonist ivuxolimab. The source of these receptors is an adult with an advanced solid tumor such as melanoma, head and neck, liver or kidney cancer.

This chain joins TRBV12-1 and TRBJ2-7; the table gives TRBD2 as D, unverified against the DNA. TRBV12-1 is termed a pseudogene. The CDR3 sequence is 12 residues long. CDR3 coding DNA: TGTGCCAGCAGCCTCGGGGGAGCCGAGCAGTACTTC. Residues: CASSLGGAEQYF.

This sequence joins TRBV14 and TRBJ1-2, with D perhaps matching TRBD1 (5 bases). Germline CDR1 is SGHDN and CDR2 is FVKESK. Between the trimmed V and J ends, which lost 2 bases and 2 bases, there was a span of 15 bases. This CDR3 region has 16 residues. CDR3 bases: TGTGCCAGCAGCCAATTAGAAGGGGCATCGAACTATGGCTACACCTTC. Its protein is CASSQLEGASNYGYTF.

This clone was recorded once. The gene calls are TRBV4-3 and TRBJ2-7, with D unresolved. The germline CDR1 and CDR2 sequences are LGHNA and YSLEER. Trimming removed 0 bases from V and 6 bases from J, with 9 bases in between. CDR3 size: 13 residues. This CDR3 is CASSQDRFTEQYF. In DNA form, the CDR3 reads TGCGCCAGCAGCCAAGATCGTTTCACCGAGCAGTACTTC.

The J gene is TRBJ1-2, the V gene TRBV4-1, with 8 bases aligning to TRBD1. J was trimmed by 6 bases and V by 1 base; bases with no gene match: 4. CDR1 and CDR2 from the germline V gene are MGHRA and YSYEKL. CDR3 size: 14 residues. CDR3 bases: TGCGCCAGCAGCCAAGCGGCAGGGGGCGATGGCTACACCTTC. The encoded protein is CASSQAAGGDGYTF.

This chain uses TRBV7-6 with TRBJ2-5; TRBD2 matches at 8 bases. The germline V gene encodes CDR1 SGHVS and CDR2 FNYEAQ. The ends lost 5 bases at V and 5 bases at J; junction bases unmatched: 7. This CDR3 spans 14 amino acids. The CDR3 region has the DNA TGTGCCAGCAGCGACCTAGCGGGTCTGGAGACCCAGTACTTC. Translated, it gives CASSDLAGLETQYF.

J is TRBJ2-1 and V is TRBV13, with 10 bases identical to TRBD2. The germline CDR1 and CDR2 sequences are PRHDT and FYEKMQ (reference sequence). V was pared by 0 bases and J by 5 bases, with 1 base of the junction left unmatched. This CDR3 is 15 amino acids long. The chain's CDR3 is CASSLGGTSDNEQFF. Here the CDR3 DNA reads TGTGCCAGCAGCTTAGGAGGGACTAGCGACAATGAGCAGTTCTTC.

The genes are TRBV6-1 and TRBJ1-2; weak D call: TRBD1 (5 bases). The length of the CDR3 is 14 residues. Trimming took off 4 bases at V and 8 bases at J, with 17 bases between the two ends. Germline V gene lookup returns CDR1 MNHNS and CDR2 SASEGT. CDR3 region: CASSALGGIHGYTF. CDR3 nucleotides: TGTGCCAGCAGTGCTCTGGGGGGGATCCACGGCTACACCTTC.

The chain combines TRBV27 with TRBJ2-3; the D is unclear. V was clipped by 3 bases and J by 2 bases, with 12 bases between them. The CDR3 spans 15 residues. Looked up from germline, CDR1 is MNHEY and CDR2 is SMNVEV (reference sequence). CDR3 sequence: CASSFGVLTTDTQYF. In nucleotides, the CDR3 is TGTGCCAGCAGTTTTGGTGTCCTAACCACAGATACGCAGTATTTT.

This rearrangement joins TRBV5-1 to TRBJ2-1, with D perhaps TRBD2 (6 bases). V gave up 0 bases and J gave up 9 bases, with 19 bases separating them. Germline CDR1 and CDR2: SGHRS and YFSETQ. This CDR3 contains 16 residues. In nucleotides, the CDR3 is TGCGCCAGCAGCTTGGCCCTGAGCGGAGGGGTCAGTGAGCAGTTCTTC. It is translated as CASSLALSGGVSEQFF.

The count of this clone is one. The chain is built from TRBV28 and TRBJ2-2, with D possibly being TRBD2 (5 bases). The CDR3 has 15 residues. The V end was cut by 7 bases, the J end by 8 bases, with 20 bases between. CDR1 and CDR2 (germline): MDHEN, SYDVKM. CDR3 DNA: TGTGCCAGCAATAAACTAGGACCCCTTTGGGGGGAGCTGTTTTTT. This codes for CASNKLGPLWGELFF.

The V call is TRBV11-3, the J call TRBJ2-7; TRBD2 might be the D (5 bases). With 7 bases removed from V and 0 bases from J, the gap between germline ends came to 10 bases. Germline CDR1 SGHNT, CDR2 YENEEA. The CDR3 has 13 amino acids. The DNA for the CDR3 is TGTGCCAGCACCTCGGGGAGCTCCTACGAGCAGTACTTC. It codes for CASTSGSSYEQYF.

The V and J genes are TRBV7-9 and TRBJ2-1; perhaps D is TRBD1 or TRBD2 (5 bases each). The CDR3 runs to 15 residues. From germline, CDR1 is SEHNR and CDR2 FQNEAQ (reference sequence). V lost 4 bases, J lost 5 bases, and 15 bases lay in between. CDR3 DNA sequence: TGTGCCAGCAGCTCACGTTATGGGGGTCACAATGAGCAGTTCTTC. Protein sequence: CASSSRYGGHNEQFF.

About this clone itself: The identical CDR3 is also encoded by other nucleotide sequences in the sample. The chain uses TRBV5-6 and TRBJ1-1; D ambiguous. In germline, CDR1 is SGHDT, CDR2 YYEEEE. The CDR3 covers 12 residues. Trimming took off 0 bases at V and 4 bases at J, with 4 bases between the two ends. CDR3 loop: CASSLGSTEAFF. The CDR3 bases are TGTGCCAGCAGCTTGGGGAGCACTGAAGCTTTCTTT. Drawing the rest from reference TRBV5-6 and TRBJ1-1, the complete variable domain is DAGVTQSPTHLIKTRGQQVTLRCSPKSGHDTVSWYQQALGQGPQFIFQYYEEEERQRGNFPDRFSGHQFPNYSSELNVNALLLGDSALYLCASSLGSTEAFFGQGTRLTVV.

On this clone itself: At one of its ends the junction is not consistent with the germline gene, which may arise from a read error. The chain recombines TRBV4-1 with TRBJ1-4, with TRBD1 identical over 9 bases. The CDR3 is 15 residues long. The V gene's germline CDR1 is MGHRA and CDR2 YSYEKL. In nucleotides, the CDR3 is TGCGCCAGCGGCCAGACTGTGGGACAGGGAGGAAAACTGTTTTTT. Amino acids: CASGQTVGQGGKLFF.

This clone was detected once. The chain recombines TRBV6-5 with TRBJ1-1; 7 nucleotides line up with TRBD1. The V segment lost 4 bases and the J segment 6 bases; nucleotides outside the gene matches: 8. Germline CDR1 and CDR2: MNHEY and SVGAGI. CDR3 size: 14 residues. CDR3 in DNA: TGTGCCAGCAGTTCAGGACAGGCCCAGTCTGAAGCTTTCTTT. This sequence encodes CASSSGQAQSEAFF.

V is TRBV9 and J is TRBJ2-1; D call uncertain. This CDR3 contains 15 residues. Between the trimmed V and J ends, which lost 0 bases and 2 bases, there was a span of 9 bases. CDR1 is SGDLS and CDR2 is YYNGEE in the germline V gene. The CDR3 reads CASSVDLVAYNEQFF. The CDR3, as DNA: TGTGCCAGCAGCGTAGATCTTGTGGCCTACAATGAGCAGTTCTTC.

This chain uses TRBV9 with TRBJ2-2; D is uncertain. This CDR3 has 14 residues. Deletions cut 2 bases from V and 1 base from J, with 6 bases between. In germline, CDR1 is SGDLS, CDR2 YYNGEE. For the CDR3, the DNA is TGTGCCAGCAGCGTGGCCAGGAACACCGGGGAGCTGTTTTTT. Its protein is CASSVARNTGELFF.

The chain couples TRBV28 to TRBJ2-6; a weak D match, TRBD2 (6 bases). Per germline, CDR1 MDHEN and CDR2 SYDVKM. The CDR3 covers 14 residues. V was clipped by 6 bases and J by 3 bases, with 9 bases between them. The CDR3 DNA sequence: TGTGCCAGCAGCCTGGAGGGTGGGGCCAACGTCCTGACTTTC. The encoded protein is CASSLEGGANVLTF.

The chain combines TRBV28 with TRBJ2-7, with D perhaps TRBD2 (6 bases). This CDR3 comprises 15 residues. Looked up from germline, CDR1 is MDHEN and CDR2 is SYDVKM. V dropped 7 bases and J dropped 1 base, with 17 bases sitting between them. In nucleotides, the CDR3 is TGTGCCAGCAATCCTCTGGGGACTGGGTCCTACGAGCAGTACTTC. It encodes CASNPLGTGSYEQYF.

This chain uses TRBV7-6 with TRBJ2-2; TRBD1 matches at 7 bases. Germline assignment: CDR1 SGHVS and CDR2 FNYEAQ. The CDR3 loop spans 18 amino acids. The V segment lost 1 base and the J segment 6 bases; nucleotides outside the gene matches: 14. The CDR3 coding sequence is TGTGCCAGCAGCTTAGTGGGGCTAACAGGGGCGCGTTCCGGGGAGCTGTTTTTT. This sequence encodes CASSLVGLTGARSGELFF.

This chain joins TRBV9 and TRBJ2-5, with TRBD1 matching over 7 bases. The trim removed 0 bases at V and 5 bases at J, leaving 4 bases unmatched. Looked up from germline, CDR1 is SGDLS and CDR2 is YYNGEE. The CDR3 is 14 residues long. The CDR3 nucleotides read TGTGCCAGCAGCGTAGAAGGGGGCTGGGAGACCCAGTACTTC. This gives the protein CASSVEGGWETQYF.

This clone came up once. This chain uses TRBV15 with TRBJ1-2; no definite D call. Trimming stripped 0 bases from V and 7 bases from J, with 15 bases between. CDR3 length equals 15 residues. CDR1 is LNHNV and CDR2 is YYDKDF in the germline V gene (reference sequence). Here the CDR3 DNA reads TGTGCCACCAGCAGAGATATGGGAGTCGGGGTTGGCTACACCTTC. This gives the protein CATSRDMGVGVGYTF.

The chain joins TRBV7-9 to TRBJ1-6; 7 bases align to TRBD1. CDR1 is SEHNR and CDR2 is FQNEAQ in the germline V gene (reference sequence). The V gene end was trimmed by 1 base and the J gene end by 7 bases; junction bases not matched to a gene: 4. The CDR3 loop spans 15 amino acids. The CDR3 spells CASSLGQGSNSPLHF. CDR3 nucleotide sequence: TGTGCCAGCAGCTTAGGACAGGGAAGCAATTCACCCCTCCACTTT.

The V call is TRBV2, the J call TRBJ2-7, with TRBD2 as a possible D gene (6 bases). This CDR3 has 15 residues. CDR1 is SNHLY and CDR2 is FYNNEI in the germline V gene. The V gene lost 4 bases and the J gene lost 4 bases, with 17 bases spanning the gap. The CDR3 reads CASSGSGGRRYEQYF. In nucleotides, the CDR3 is TGTGCCAGCAGTGGGTCCGGAGGGCGCAGGTACGAGCAGTACTTC.

The V call is TRBV2, the J call TRBJ1-3; D uncertain. V shed 5 bases and J shed 3 bases, with 14 bases lying between them. CDR3 size: 15 residues. The germline V gene encodes CDR1 SNHLY and CDR2 FYNNEI. The CDR3 nucleotides are TGTGCCAGCAGTCGGACGGGGAGGGTTGGAAACACCATATATTTT. Protein sequence: CASSRTGRVGNTIYF.

This clone was seen only once. The V and J genes are TRBV5-1 and TRBJ1-2; no firm D call. The germline V gene encodes CDR1 SGHRS and CDR2 YFSETQ. This CDR3 is 13 amino acids long. Trimming pared 3 bases from V and 8 bases from J, leaving 14 bases between. The CDR3 coding sequence is TGCGCCAGCAGCTCTGGAGGGCCCCAAGGCTACACCTTC. It codes for CASSSGGPQGYTF.

V gene TRBV2 combines with J gene TRBJ2-5; 11 bases align to TRBD1. The V and J ends lost 7 bases and 5 bases, in that order; junction bases with no gene match: 9. CDR3 length: 15 residues. Germline CDR1 and CDR2: SNHLY and FYNNEI. The CDR3, as DNA: TGTGCCAGCACCGACCTAGGGACAGGGGGGGAGACCCAGTACTTC. It specifies CASTDLGTGGETQYF. The complete variable domain, with remaining parts taken from reference TRBV2 and TRBJ2-5, reads EPEVTQTPSHQVTQMGQEVILRCVPISNHLYFYWYRQILGQKVEFLVSFYNNEISEKSEIFDDQFSVERPDGSNFTLKIRSTKLEDSAMYFCASTDLGTGGETQYFGPGTRLLVL.